The 26 T cell receptor beta chains presented below share a single source sample, sequenced in a study of T cells after yellow fever vaccination. MiXCR, run by TCRdb on the 5' RACE reads, gives a single entry per CDR3 protein. The table has roughly 170,000 distinct CDR3 sequences, 9.3% seen once. The sample in question was CD8+ T cells sorted from PBMCs, obtained 45 days after the yellow fever booster vaccination. The receptors here all came from a man aged 18 to 29 who received the YFV17D yellow fever vaccine.

This rearrangement joins TRBV5-4 to TRBJ1-1, with 7 bases identical to TRBD1. The CDR3 extends over 13 amino acids. V shed 1 base and J 6 bases; nucleotides not matched to a gene: 3. Germline assignment: CDR1 SGHNT and CDR2 YYREEE (reference sequence). CDR3 DNA: TGTGCCAGCAGCTTGCAAGGGGGCCCTGAAGCTTTCTTT. This encodes CASSLQGGPEAFF.

The chain joins TRBV19 to TRBJ1-5; TRBD1 is a possible D gene (6 bases). CDR1 LNHDA and CDR2 SQIVND come from the germline V gene (reference sequence). This CDR3 is built from 14 residues. Trimming cost V 3 bases and J 6 bases, with 12 bases left between them. The CDR3 here is CASSIGGPGQPQHF. In DNA form, the CDR3 reads TGTGCCAGTAGTATCGGGGGGCCCGGTCAGCCCCAGCATTTT.

This sequence joins TRBV14 and TRBJ2-7, with D uncertain. There are 13 residues in the CDR3. The V gene lost 6 bases and the J gene lost 3 bases, with 12 bases spanning the gap. Germline V lookup: CDR1 SGHDN, CDR2 FVKESK. The CDR3 sequence: CASRGETNYEQYF. DNA for the CDR3: TGTGCCAGCAGGGGTGAGACCAACTACGAGCAGTACTTC.

In this sample, this clonotype turned up a few times. The rearrangement uses TRBV4-1 and TRBJ2-1; D gene ambiguous. Germline lookup yields CDR1 MGHRA and CDR2 YSYEKL. This CDR3 is built from 14 residues. The V end was cut by 3 bases, the J end by 9 bases, with 15 bases between. The CDR3 DNA sequence: TGCGCCAGCAGCCATGGAATCATGGCCGGTGAGCAGTTCTTC. It specifies CASSHGIMAGEQFF.

This clonotype was seen once. This rearrangement joins TRBV7-8 to TRBJ1-1, with 10 positions matching TRBD1. CDR1 and CDR2 (germline): SGHVS, FQNEAQ. The CDR3 has 13 amino acids. Trimming cost V 0 bases and J 8 bases; bases outside gene matches: 0. CDR3 protein: CASSLAGQGEAFF. The CDR3 region has the DNA TGTGCCAGCAGCTTAGCGGGACAGGGGGAAGCTTTCTTT.

This clonotype was seen only a few times. The genes are TRBV5-1 and TRBJ2-7; 10 bases fit TRBD1. This CDR3 spans 13 amino acids. Trimming at V came to 10 bases and at J to 2 bases, leaving 6 bases not matched to a gene. The germline gives CDR1 SGHRS, CDR2 YFSETQ. The CDR3 bases are TGCGCCGGACAGGGGGGATCTGCCTACGAGCAGTACGTC. It encodes CAGQGGSAYEQYV.

This chain links TRBV27 with TRBJ2-7, with 9 bases that match TRBD1. V shed 4 bases and J 2 bases; nucleotides not matched to a gene: 6. The V gene's germline CDR1 is MNHEY and CDR2 SMNVEV (reference sequence). The CDR3 extends over 15 amino acids. The CDR3 protein is CASSSLQGAPYEQYF. DNA of the CDR3: TGTGCCAGCAGTTCCCTACAGGGGGCCCCCTACGAGCAGTACTTC.

This clonotype has ten or more counts. Written as DNA, the CDR3 is TGCGCCAGCAGCGTCGGGACAGGGGGAAATTTAGACACTGAAGCTTTCTTT. Encoded protein: CASSVGTGGNLDTEAFF. The rearrangement links TRBV5-1 to TRBJ1-1, with TRBD1 matching 11 bases. This CDR3 contains 17 residues. The junction had 11 bases not matched to a gene; V was cut back by 4 bases and J by 3 bases. The germline gives CDR1 SGHRS, CDR2 YFSETQ.

This clonotype occurred a few times. The CDR3: CASSGTGGRDEQFF. CDR3 coding DNA: TGTGCCAGCAGTGGGACAGGGGGCCGGGATGAGCAGTTCTTC. The gene calls are TRBV12-3 or TRBV12-4 and TRBJ2-1; 12 bases agree with TRBD1. With V trimmed by 5 bases and J by 8 bases, 4 bases remained unmatched. The CDR3 length is 14 residues.

This clonotype was seen at least ten times. V is TRBV4-1 and J is TRBJ2-1, with TRBD2 matching 12 bases. This CDR3 has 16 amino acids. The junction had 8 bases not matched to a gene; V was cut back by 4 bases and J by 7 bases. CDR1 MGHRA and CDR2 YSYEKL come from the germline V gene. The CDR3 DNA reads as TGCGCCAGCAGCCTCCCACTAGCGGGGGGTGTGAATGAGCAGTTCTTC. This encodes CASSLPLAGGVNEQFF.

J is TRBJ1-1 and V is TRBV7-9; 8 nucleotides line up with TRBD1. The germline gives CDR1 SEHNR, CDR2 FQNEAQ (reference sequence). There are 12 residues in the CDR3. V lost 5 bases and J lost 11; bases outside the gene matches: 7. Here the CDR3 DNA reads TGTGCCAGCAGCCGACCGGGACAGGTTGCTTTCTTT. Amino acid sequence: CASSRPGQVAFF. Based on the CDR3 plus reference TRBV7-9 and TRBJ1-1, the full variable domain is DTGVSQNPRHKITKRGQNVTFRCDPISEHNRLYWYRQTLGQGPEFLTYFQNEAQLEKSRLLSDRFSAERPKGSFSTLEIQRTEQGDSAMYLCASSRPGQVAFFGQGTRLTVV.

By share, this clonotype counts as medium-sized (0.01 to 0.1%). The chain employs TRBV4-2 and TRBJ2-4, with TRBD2 matching over 8 bases. With 4 bases clipped from V and 16 bases from J, the junction kept 12 bases outside the gene matches. The CDR3 covers 13 residues. Germline V CDR1 and CDR2: LGHNA, YNFKEQ. The CDR3 bases are TGTGCCAGCAGCCCGGGGACTAGTGGAATAATATACTTC. Amino acid sequence: CASSPGTSGIIYF.

The V gene is TRBV4-1, the J gene TRBJ1-1; D is unclear. Trimming stripped 2 bases from V and 5 bases from J, with 12 bases between. The germline CDR1 and CDR2 sequences are MGHRA and YSYEKL. The CDR3 contains 14 residues. In nucleotides, the CDR3 is TGCGCCAGCAGCCAATTCTTGACCGGGACTGAAGCTTTCTTT. Translation: CASSQFLTGTEAFF.

This clonotype came up many times. The chain employs TRBV6-2 or TRBV6-3 and TRBJ2-7; perhaps TRBD1 as D (6 bases). In germline, CDR1 is MNHEY, CDR2 SVGEGT. This CDR3 has 15 amino acids. V was cut by 5 bases and J by 5 bases, with 19 bases left in between. The CDR3 sequence: CASSNREKPLNEQYF. The DNA for the CDR3 is TGTGCCAGCAGTAACAGGGAAAAACCGTTGAACGAGCAGTACTTC.

The V and J genes are TRBV9 and TRBJ2-3; D assignment may be TRBD1 or TRBD2 (5 bases each). The CDR3 covers 15 residues. Trimming removed 4 bases at V and 2 bases at J, with 14 bases between. CDR1 and CDR2 (germline): SGDLS, YYNGEE. The chain's CDR3 is CASSPDGTLTDTQYF. The CDR3 nucleotides read TGTGCCAGCAGCCCCGATGGGACCCTCACAGATACGCAGTATTTT.

The rearrangement links TRBV14 to TRBJ1-1; the D gene is possibly TRBD1 (5 bases). Germline CDR1 is SGHDN and CDR2 is FVKESK. V was cut by 11 bases and J by 0 bases, with 13 bases left in between. This CDR3 has 13 amino acids. This chain's CDR3 is CASQGRLNTEAFF. CDR3 coding DNA: TGTGCCTCCCAGGGACGGTTGAACACTGAAGCTTTCTTT. The variable domain in full, with the rest retrieved from reference TRBV14 and TRBJ1-1, is EAGVTQFPSHSVIEKGQTVTLRCDPISGHDNLYWYRRVMGKEIKFLLHFVKESKQDESGMPNNRFLAERTGGTYSTLKVQPAELEDSGVYFCASQGRLNTEAFFGQGTRLTVV.

CDR3 in DNA: TGTGCCAGCACCCCCCTCATCGGGGGTAACTCCTACAATGAGCAGTTCTTC. Translation gives CASTPLIGGNSYNEQFF. This rearrangement joins TRBV6-2 or TRBV6-3 to TRBJ2-1; D may be TRBD2 (6 bases). CDR1 is MNHEY, CDR2 SVGEGT, per germline. The CDR3 is 17 residues long. V lost 7 bases and J lost 0, with 19 bases in between.

The CDR3 is CASSRAPGELYTDTQYF. The CDR3 DNA reads as TGCGCCAGCAGCCGAGCCCCGGGGGAACTGTACACAGATACGCAGTATTTT. This rearrangement joins TRBV4-1 to TRBJ2-3; D possibly corresponds to TRBD2 (6 bases). The CDR3 totals 17 residues. Germline CDR1 and CDR2: MGHRA and YSYEKL. The V and J ends lost 4 bases and 2 bases respectively, with 19 bases between them.

V gene TRBV20-1 combines with J gene TRBJ2-1, with 10 bases matching TRBD1. CDR1 and CDR2 (germline): DFQATT, SNEGSKA (reference sequence). CDR3 length: 17 amino acids. V shed 2 bases, J shed 3 bases, and the junction held 10 bases outside the gene matches. This CDR3 reads CSARRSATGGDYNEQFF. The CDR3 bases are TGCAGTGCTAGAAGGTCCGCGACAGGGGGCGACTACAATGAGCAGTTCTTC.

The chain combines TRBV9 with TRBJ2-2; 9 positions agree with TRBD2. The CDR3 length is 16 residues. Per germline, CDR1 SGDLS and CDR2 YYNGEE. V lost 3 bases and J lost 2; bases outside the gene matches: 5. CDR3 amino acids: CASSGAGGLNTGELFF. For the CDR3, the DNA is TGTGCCAGCAGCGGAGCGGGGGGCCTTAACACCGGGGAGCTGTTTTTT. Drawing the rest from reference TRBV9 and TRBJ2-2, the complete variable domain is DSGVTQTPKHLITATGQRVTLRCSPRSGDLSVYWYQQSLDQGLQFLIQYYNGEERAKGNILERFSAQQFPDLHSELNLSSLELGDSALYFCASSGAGGLNTGELFFGEGSRLTVL.

In DNA form, the CDR3 reads TGCAGCGTTGTTCGGCCCGACTCTGGACCGAGCCTCTATGGCTACACCTTC. Amino acid sequence: CSVVRPDSGPSLYGYTF. V is TRBV29-1 and J is TRBJ1-2; no clear D. Per the germline V gene, CDR1 is SQVTM and CDR2 is ANQGSEA. The CDR3 is 17 amino acids. V lost 4 bases and J 4 bases, leaving 25 bases between the germline ends.

This clonotype came up many times. The gene calls are TRBV20-1 and TRBJ2-2; no definite D call. The CDR3 loop spans 15 amino acids. Germline V gene data show CDR1 as DFQATT and CDR2 as SNEGSKA (reference sequence). The V gene lost 0 bases and the J gene lost 1 base, with 9 bases spanning the gap. The CDR3: CSARDPNRNTGELFF. CDR3 nucleotides: TGCAGTGCTAGAGATCCGAACAGGAACACCGGGGAGCTGTTTTTT.

V usage is TRBV20-1 and J usage is TRBJ1-2; 7 nucleotides match TRBD1. The germline V gene encodes CDR1 DFQATT and CDR2 SNEGSKA (reference sequence). The V segment lost 6 bases and the J segment 2 bases; nucleotides outside the gene matches: 9. The CDR3 consists of 14 residues. The CDR3 region has the DNA TGCAGTGCGCCTCCAGGGGGAGTGAACTATGGCTACACCTTC. Translated: CSAPPGGVNYGYTF.

The CDR3 sequence: CASSPQLRGLETQYF. The CDR3 DNA sequence: TGTGCCAGCAGTCCCCAGTTAAGGGGGCTAGAGACCCAGTACTTC. The chain has TRBV27 and TRBJ2-5, with TRBD1 matching over 7 bases. The CDR3 length is 15 residues. CDR1 is MNHEY and CDR2 is SMNVEV in the germline V gene (reference sequence). The V segment lost 5 bases and the J segment 4 bases; nucleotides outside the gene matches: 10.

This rearrangement joins TRBV15 to TRBJ1-4; D is possibly TRBD1 (5 bases). The V end was cut by 7 bases, the J end by 1 base, with 16 bases between. CDR3 length: 16 amino acids. Germline lookup yields CDR1 LNHNV and CDR2 YYDKDF (reference sequence). The DNA for the CDR3 is TGTGCCACCACCCGCGGGGGAAGGTTAACTAATGAAAAACTGTTTTTT. Encoded protein: CATTRGGRLTNEKLFF.

V gene TRBV6-5 combines with J gene TRBJ1-4, with D hard to call. The CDR3 has 14 amino acids. The ends were cut back, 8 bases at V and 8 bases at J, with 18 bases in the middle. Germline assignment: CDR1 MNHEY and CDR2 SVGAGI. Here the CDR3 reads CASRRGMVGEKLFF. CDR3 in DNA: TGTGCCAGCCGGCGGGGAATGGTCGGGGAAAAACTGTTTTTT.